Presented here are 20 T cell receptor beta chains from one specimen sequenced in a study of T cells in Graves' hyperthyroidism and ophthalmopathy. Amplified TCR beta CDR3 regions derived from RNA transcripts. A set of HTBI primers served as the primers for a first-round RT-PCR of the TCR CDR3. Using its own MiXCR run on the multiplex PCR reads, TCRdb lists one record per CDR3 protein. The sample shows about 500,000 distinct CDR3 sequences, over 15% of them seen only once. Material for sequencing was blood. The receptors originated from a young woman with Graves' hyperthyroidism.

This clonotype has a handful of counts. The V gene is TRBV24-1, the J gene TRBJ2-3; possibly TRBD2 for D (6 bases). This CDR3 has 14 residues. From germline, CDR1 is KGHDR and CDR2 SFDVKD. V lost 1 base and J lost 6, with 10 bases in between. The CDR3 sequence is CATSDFSGVDTQYF. The CDR3 DNA reads TGTGCCACCAGTGATTTCTCGGGGGTGGATACGCAGTATTTT.

V usage is TRBV20-1 and J usage is TRBJ1-1, with a possible D match to TRBD1 (5 bases). V gave up 3 bases and J gave up 5 bases, with 22 bases separating them. The V gene's germline CDR1 is DFQATT and CDR2 SNEGSKA (reference sequence). The CDR3 is 16 residues long. The CDR3 DNA follows: TGCAGTGCTAGCATCGCTCAGGGTTTTTTTGGGACTGAAGCTTTCTTT. The encoded protein is CSASIAQGFFGTEAFF.

This chain uses TRBV28 with TRBJ1-5; a weak D match, TRBD1 (6 bases). Trimming stripped 3 bases from V and 5 bases from J, with 17 bases between. Germline loops: CDR1 MDHEN, CDR2 SYDVKM. This CDR3 comprises 16 residues. The CDR3 nucleotides are TGTGCCAGCAGTTTCCCTCGGGGCGGGGGGCATCAGCCCCAGCATTTT. Protein sequence: CASSFPRGGGHQPQHF.

This clonotype was detected ten times or more. The chain couples TRBV6-2 or TRBV6-3 to TRBJ1-2; D is possibly TRBD1 (5 bases). The CDR3 loop spans 16 amino acids. Germline V gene lookup returns CDR1 MNHEY and CDR2 SVGEGT. Between the trimmed V and J ends, which lost 0 bases and 5 bases, there was a span of 16 bases. This chain's CDR3 is CASSYSTATAEYGYTF. The CDR3 DNA sequence: TGTGCCAGCAGTTACTCGACAGCTACCGCGGAGTATGGCTACACCTTC.

There are many counts of this clonotype. This sequence joins TRBV2 and TRBJ1-5; 8 nucleotides line up with TRBD1. CDR3 size: 14 residues. Looked up from germline, CDR1 is SNHLY and CDR2 is FYNNEI. The V gene end was trimmed by 1 base and the J gene end by 9 bases; junction bases not matched to a gene: 5. In nucleotides, the CDR3 is TGTGCCAGCAGTGAAGTCAGGGGGCGGGGGCCCCAGCATTTT. It translates to CASSEVRGRGPQHF.

This clonotype was detected a few times. The chain links TRBV6-1 to TRBJ1-4, with a weak D call TRBD1 (5 bases). The V end was cut by 6 bases, the J end by 8 bases, with 16 bases between. The CDR3 totals 14 residues. From germline, CDR1 is MNHNS and CDR2 SASEGT. The CDR3 DNA is TGTGCCAGCAGGTCCGGGACCATGGGGGAAAAACTGTTTTTT. Residues: CASRSGTMGEKLFF.

This clonotype has only a few counts. The chain is built from TRBV10-3 and TRBJ1-2, with 9 bases identical to TRBD1. Germline V gene data show CDR1 as ENHRY and CDR2 as SYGVKD. This CDR3 is 15 amino acids long. V lost 3 bases to trimming and J lost 2 bases; unmatched junction nucleotides: 4. The CDR3 DNA reads TGTGCCATCAGTGAAACCGGGACAGGGAACTATGGCTACACCTTC. Protein: CAISETGTGNYGYTF.

This clonotype was found a few times. This chain joins TRBV20-1 and TRBJ2-1, with TRBD2 matching 12 bases. With 5 bases clipped from V and 0 bases from J, the junction kept 5 bases outside the gene matches. The CDR3 sequence is 16 residues long. Germline V lookup: CDR1 DFQATT, CDR2 SNEGSKA (reference sequence). CDR3 DNA: TGCAGTGCTGGCCCTAGCGGGAGGGTCTCCTACAATGAGCAGTTCTTC. It encodes CSAGPSGRVSYNEQFF.

The chain uses TRBV25-1 and TRBJ2-7; D is perhaps TRBD1 (5 bases). The CDR3 contains 12 residues. Between the trimmed V and J ends, which lost 4 bases and 7 bases, there was a span of 11 bases. The germline gives CDR1 MGHDK, CDR2 SYGVNS. CDR3 sequence reads: CASSAQGWEQYF. The CDR3 nucleotides read TGTGCCAGCAGTGCCCAGGGATGGGAGCAGTACTTC.

The chain recombines TRBV28 with TRBJ2-1; 8 bases align to TRBD1. The ends lost 3 bases at V and 1 base at J; junction bases unmatched: 5. Germline V lookup: CDR1 MDHEN, CDR2 SYDVKM. This CDR3 comprises 16 residues. CDR3 region: CASSFPRQGSYNEQFF. DNA of the CDR3: TGTGCCAGCAGTTTCCCACGACAGGGGTCCTACAATGAGCAGTTCTTC.

This clonotype was detected many times. The chain links TRBV28 to TRBJ2-7; 8 bases agree with TRBD2. After removal of 6 bases from V and 0 bases from J, the junction contained 7 bases not matched to a gene. The CDR3 spans 15 residues. Looked up from germline, CDR1 is MDHEN and CDR2 is SYDVKM. The chain's CDR3 is CASSETSGASYEQYF. Here the CDR3 DNA reads TGTGCCAGCAGCGAAACTAGCGGAGCCTCCTACGAGCAGTACTTC.

This clonotype was observed at least ten times. The chain employs TRBV12-3 or TRBV12-4 and TRBJ1-2; TRBD1 might be the D (5 bases). V lost 3 bases to trimming and J lost 7 bases, with 12 bases between them. The CDR3 length is 13 residues. CDR3 coding DNA: TGTGCCAGCAGTTTCGCAGGGATGGGTGGCTACACCTTC. Translation: CASSFAGMGGYTF.

V is TRBV7-9 and J is TRBJ2-7; perhaps TRBD1 as D (6 bases). Per the germline V gene, CDR1 is SEHNR and CDR2 is FQNEAQ (reference sequence). The ends were cut back, 4 bases at V and 6 bases at J, with 25 bases in the middle. This CDR3 spans 17 amino acids. The CDR3, as DNA: TGTGCCAGCAGCTCTGGACAGACCGGGAAATACAGACGCGAGCAGTACTTC. Translating it yields CASSSGQTGKYRREQYF.

The rearrangement links TRBV19 to TRBJ2-3, with D hard to call. Germline loops: CDR1 LNHDA, CDR2 SQIVND (reference sequence). The CDR3 extends over 14 amino acids. With 1 base removed from V and 2 bases from J, the gap between germline ends came to 7 bases. The CDR3: CASSIALLTDTQYF. The CDR3, as DNA: TGTGCCAGTAGTATAGCACTACTCACAGATACGCAGTATTTT.

The chain has TRBV5-6 and TRBJ2-3; D may match TRBD1 or TRBD2 (5 bases each). The length of the CDR3 is 15 residues. V shed 4 bases and J shed 2 bases, with 14 bases lying between them. The germline CDR1 and CDR2 sequences are SGHDT and YYEEEE. The CDR3 region is CASSPLGDLTDTQYF. CDR3 DNA: TGTGCCAGCAGCCCCTTGGGGGACCTCACAGATACGCAGTATTTT.

This clonotype was seen only a few times. V and J are TRBV20-1 and TRBJ1-6, with 7 bases matching TRBD1. The CDR3 covers 13 residues. Germline V gene sequence: CDR1 DFQATT, CDR2 SNEGSKA (reference sequence). Unmatched junction bases numbered 3, after V lost 4 bases and J lost 6 bases. The CDR3 DNA follows: TGCAGTGCTATAGACAGGGTTAATTCACCCCTCCACTTT. Encoded protein: CSAIDRVNSPLHF.

This clonotype was recorded a few times. V is TRBV19 and J is TRBJ1-4; 8 nucleotides agree with TRBD1. CDR1 is LNHDA, CDR2 SQIVND, per germline (reference sequence). CDR3 length equals 15 residues. Trimming took 4 bases from V and 8 from J; bases not matched to a gene: 9. The CDR3 reads CASSTPRGTGEKLFF. Here the CDR3 DNA reads TGTGCCAGTAGTACACCTCGCGGGACAGGAGAAAAACTGTTTTTT.

This clonotype was counted ten times or more. The J gene is TRBJ2-1, the V gene TRBV12-3 or TRBV12-4, with 13 bases identical to TRBD2. V gave up 6 bases and J gave up 7 bases; unmatched junction bases: 6. CDR3 length: 15 amino acids. CDR3 in amino acids: CASRQLAGGRNEQFF. CDR3 coding DNA: TGTGCCAGCAGGCAACTAGCGGGAGGGCGGAATGAGCAGTTCTTC.

The J gene is TRBJ2-2, the V gene TRBV5-1; TRBD1 aligns across 7 bases. The CDR3 contains 15 residues. Germline CDR1 reads SGHRS; CDR2 reads YFSETQ. V shed 1 base, J shed 6 bases, and the junction held 6 bases outside the gene matches. The CDR3 here is CASSLSRGPPGELFF. For the CDR3, the DNA is TGCGCCAGCAGCTTGTCGAGGGGGCCCCCCGGGGAGCTGTTTTTT.

This chain connects TRBV9 to TRBJ2-5; 10 bases fit TRBD2. Looked up from germline, CDR1 is SGDLS and CDR2 is YYNGEE. The trim removed 4 bases at V and 11 bases at J, leaving 26 bases unmatched. This CDR3 has 19 amino acids. The CDR3 loop is CASSPPYRSEREGRGKQYF. Here the CDR3 DNA reads TGTGCCAGCAGCCCCCCCTATCGATCCGAGCGGGAGGGCCGAGGCAAACAGTACTTC.